These T cell receptor beta chains were read from a single sample in a study of patients and donors after allogeneic stem cell transplantation. TCRdb passed the RT-PCR reads through MiXCR, listing each CDR3 protein once. The repertoire has approximately 140,000 distinct CDR3 sequences, about 40% of them found once; the top ten carry about 50%. The sequenced sample consisted of blood, either unsorted or a sorted T cell fraction (not recorded which). These receptors were collected from a human donor who was either an allogeneic HSCT recipient or a stem cell or donor lymphocyte infusion donor (not recorded which). It is not recorded whose cells these are; they may come from a transplant donor. Each CDR3 is given with its conserved first and last residue. Each record gives: J gene, clone size, D gene, V gene, CDR3 DNA, CDR3 protein. D genes are given only for firm matches. Size values are once, few and many counts, or a class for expanded clones, and some rows have none.

>TRBJ2-1|-|-|TRBV11-2
TGTGCCAGCAGCCCCTGGAGCGGGTATTCCTCCTACAATGAGCAGTTCTTC
CASSPWSGYSSYNEQFF
>TRBJ2-7|few|TRBD1|TRBV7-9
TGTGCCAGCAGCTCTACCAGGGGGCGTTCGTACGAGCAGTACTTC
CASSSTRGRSYEQYF
>TRBJ1-2|-|-|TRBV27
TGTGCCAGCAGTTTATCGAGGCAGGGCGGCTATGGCTACACCTTC
CASSLSRQGGYGYTF
>TRBJ2-1|few|-|TRBV12-3/TRBV12-4
TGTGCCAGCCTCCGGACCCCGTACATCAATGAGCAGTTCTTC
CASLRTPYINEQFF
>TRBJ2-7|few|-|TRBV9
TGTGCCAGCAGCGTACCGGCCTACGAGCAGTACTTC
CASSVPAYEQYF
>TRBJ2-3|few|-|TRBV29-1
TGCAGCTCATCCCGGGGGGCGGGCGTCACAGATACGCAGTATTTT
CSSSRGAGVTDTQYF
>TRBJ2-3|-|-|TRBV3-1
TGTGCCAGCAGCCAAGCCAGTCCTACCACAGATACGCAGTATTTT
CASSQASPTTDTQYF
>TRBJ2-5|-|TRBD1|TRBV9
TGTGCCAGCAGCGTAGCCAGCACCGGGACAGGGGACAGGGAGACCCAGTACTTC
CASSVASTGTGDRETQYF
>TRBJ1-4|-|-|TRBV9
TGTGCCAGCAGCCCCGACTCTGCAACTAATGAAAAACTGTTTTTT
CASSPDSATNEKLFF
>TRBJ1-1|few|TRBD1|TRBV27
TGTGCCAGGGACAGGGTGAACACTGAAGCTTTCTTT
CARDRVNTEAFF
>TRBJ2-7|-|-|TRBV16
TGTGCCAGCAGCCAACCCGGTGACGTCTACGAGCAGTACTTC
CASSQPGDVYEQYF
>TRBJ1-1|-|-|TRBV20-1
TGCAGTGCAAGAGACAGACCGAACACTGAAGCTTTCTTT
CSARDRPNTEAFF
>TRBJ1-6|-|TRBD1|TRBV27
TGTGCCAGCAGTGGGGGGACAGGGGCCTTATCACCCCTCCACTTT
CASSGGTGALSPLHF
>TRBJ2-7|-|TRBD1|TRBV7-2
TGTGCCAGCAGCTTACAACAGGGGTATATCGACGAGCAGTACTTC
CASSLQQGYIDEQYF
>TRBJ1-1|-|-|TRBV20-1
TGCAGTGCTAGAGATCAGTCAGGAGGGAGTTACACTGAAGCTTTCTTT
CSARDQSGGSYTEAFF
>TRBJ2-1|-|-|TRBV7-9
TGTGCCAGCAGCTCCCACCTACTAAGCTCCACCTACAATGAGCAGTTCTTC
CASSSHLLSSTYNEQFF
>TRBJ1-4|-|-|TRBV6-5
TGTGCCAGCCGGGGGCCGGTGATAGAAAAACTGTTTTTT
CASRGPVIEKLFF
>TRBJ1-2|-|-|TRBV12-3/TRBV12-4
TGTGCCAGCAGTTTACGGGTGGACGGGCCTAACTATGGCTACACCTTC
CASSLRVDGPNYGYTF
>TRBJ2-3|-|TRBD2|TRBV11-2
TGTGCCAGCAGCTTAGATGTTTGGGGACTAGCCGGGGCAGATACGCAGTATTTT
CASSLDVWGLAGADTQYF
>TRBJ1-2|-|-|TRBV6-6
TGTGCCAGCAGTTCCGAGGGAGGGGCTTATGGCTACACCTTC
CASSSEGGAYGYTF
>TRBJ1-5|few|-|TRBV29-1
TGCAGCGTTGAAGAGCAGGGAAGGCGCAATCAGCCCCAGCATTTT
CSVEEQGRRNQPQHF
>TRBJ2-2|-|-|TRBV7-9
TGTGCCAGCAGCTTAACAGGGAAAACCGGGGAGCTGTTTTTT
CASSLTGKTGELFF
>TRBJ1-4|many|-|TRBV6-5
TGTGCCAGCACCAACCCCCCTTTGGTGGAGTTTCGTGAAAAACTGTTTTTT
CASTNPPLVEFREKLFF
>TRBJ1-1|few|-|TRBV4-3
TGCGCCAGCAGCCAAGGAGTGGTAGAGACTGAAGCTTTCTTT
CASSQGVVETEAFF
>TRBJ1-3|few|TRBD1|TRBV7-9
TGTGCCAGCAGCTCTCCTCAGGGGGCCGGAAACACCATATATTTT
CASSSPQGAGNTIYF
>TRBJ1-1|few|-|TRBV7-3
TGTGCCAGCAGGGAGGGTCCTAACACTGAAGCTTTCTTT
CASREGPNTEAFF
>TRBJ2-5|few|TRBD2|TRBV29-1
TGCAGCGTCAAAGGACTAGCGGTTCCTGGGGGAGAGACCCAGTACTTC
CSVKGLAVPGGETQYF
>TRBJ2-5|-|TRBD1|TRBV29-1
TGCAGCGAACAAGGGGGCGAGGGGGAGACCCAGTACTTC
CSEQGGEGETQYF
>TRBJ1-6|few|-|TRBV20-1
TGCAGTGCTAGAGGGGTTCGGAATTCACCCCTCCACTTT
CSARGVRNSPLHF
>TRBJ2-2|few|-|TRBV12-3/TRBV12-4
TGTGCCAGCAGTTTAGGGACTACTCCAACCGGGGAGCTGTTTTTT
CASSLGTTPTGELFF
>TRBJ2-4|-|TRBD2|TRBV12-3/TRBV12-4
TGTGCCAGCAGTTCGGGGGGAGGAAGGAACATTCAGTACTTC
CASSSGGGRNIQYF
>TRBJ1-1|once|-|TRBV7-3
TGTGCCAGCAGCTTATACAGGCAGACTAACACTGAAGCTTTCTTT
CASSLYRQTNTEAFF
>TRBJ2-5|-|-|TRBV10-3
TGTGCCATCAGTGAGGGGTGTCAAGAGACCCAGTACTTC
CAISEGCQETQYF
>TRBJ2-1|-|-|TRBV28
TGTGCCAGCAGTACCCGGCGGAGTTACAATGAGCAGTTCTTC
CASSTRRSYNEQFF
>TRBJ2-1|-|-|TRBV20-1
TGCAGTGCTAGACTAATCCCCGATGAGCAGTTCTTC
CSARLIPDEQFF
>TRBJ2-3|few|-|TRBV4-1
TGCGCCAGCAGCCAAGAGGGATGGGTCACAGATACGCAGTATTTT
CASSQEGWVTDTQYF
>TRBJ1-1|-|-|TRBV3-1
TGTGCCAGCAGCCCGTCCCCCGATAAAGCTTTCTTT
CASSPSPDKAFF
>TRBJ2-1|-|TRBD1|TRBV7-9
TGTGCCAGCAGCCGGACAGGGTTCTACAATGAGCAGTTCTTC
CASSRTGFYNEQFF
>TRBJ1-6|-|-|TRBV21-1
TGTGCCAGCACCGCAAATGGGCCCTTCGATTGTTCACCCCTCCACTTT
CASTANGPFDCSPLHF
>TRBJ2-1|-|TRBD2|TRBV10-3
TGTGCCATCAGTGAGTCCGAGGGACTAGCGGGGGGGAAGTACAATGAGCAGTTCTTC
CAISESEGLAGGKYNEQFF
>TRBJ1-1|-|-|TRBV21-1
TGTGCCAGCAGCAAAGAGGGAGTAGGGGTCCGGAACACTGAAGCTTTCTTT
CASSKEGVGVRNTEAFF
>TRBJ2-2|-|-|TRBV20-1
TGCAGTCCCGCCGATAGCGCCGATCGCACCGGGGAGCTGTTTTTT
CSPADSADRTGELFF
>TRBJ1-6|-|-|TRBV6-5
TGTGCCAGCAGTTACTCGGGGGGCTCCTATAATTCACCCCTCCACTTT
CASSYSGGSYNSPLHF
>TRBJ2-5|-|-|TRBV6-5
TGTGCCAGCAGCACTCCCCACCCTGGGGGCGAGACCCAGTACTTC
CASSTPHPGGETQYF
>TRBJ1-5|-|-|TRBV12-3/TRBV12-4
TGTGCCAGCAGTTTTTCGCCCGGGAGAGGCAATCAGCCCCAGCATTTT
CASSFSPGRGNQPQHF
>TRBJ1-2|few|TRBD1|TRBV25-1
TGTGCCAGCAGTGAACGGGGGACAGTCTATGGCTACACCTTC
CASSERGTVYGYTF
>TRBJ2-5|few|TRBD2|TRBV5-1
TGCGCCAGCAGTCGGGGTGTTAGCGGGGGACAAGAGACCCAGTACTTC
CASSRGVSGGQETQYF
>TRBJ2-5|-|TRBD2|TRBV28
TGTGCCAGCAGTAGATCCCAACTAGCGGGGGCCCAGTACTTC
CASSRSQLAGAQYF
>TRBJ1-6|-|-|TRBV10-3
TGTGCCATCAGTGACAGGCAAAATTCACCCCTCCACTTT
CAISDRQNSPLHF
>TRBJ1-2|few|-|TRBV24-1
TGTGCCACCAGTGATTGGAGGGGAGGTGGCTACACCTTC
CATSDWRGGGYTF
>TRBJ2-7|-|TRBD2|TRBV6-2/TRBV6-3
TGTGCCACCAACTGGGGACTAGCGACCTACGAGCAGTACTTC
CATNWGLATYEQYF
>TRBJ1-1|few|-|TRBV20-1
TGCAGTGCTAGACAGGCGAACACTGAAGCTTTCTTT
CSARQANTEAFF
>TRBJ2-4|-|TRBD2|TRBV20-1
TGCAGTGCTAGTGTTCTAGCGGGGGGCCTAGCCAAAAACATTCAGTACTTC
CSASVLAGGLAKNIQYF
>TRBJ2-3|-|TRBD1|TRBV24-1
TGTGCCACCAGTGATACGGGACAGGGTGCAGATACGCAGTATTTT
CATSDTGQGADTQYF
>TRBJ2-1|-|-|TRBV21-1
TGTGCCAGCAGCAGCTTCCTCGACAGTCATCAATTCTATGAGCAGTTCTTC
CASSSFLDSHQFYEQFF
>TRBJ2-3|-|-|TRBV20-1
TGCAGTGCTGGTTCTAGCCGGGGGAGCACAGATACGCAGTATTTT
CSAGSSRGSTDTQYF